These 23 T cell receptor beta chains came from one sample sequenced in a study of graft-versus-host responses after intestinal transplantation. This table comes from immunoSEQ multiplex PCR, and its TCRdb copy is limited to in-frame clones, with some not included. Found here are roughly 96,000 clones, 91% of them singletons; the top ten hold approximately 0.54%. No antigens are known for them. This specimen consisted of unstimulated CD8+ T cells sorted from spleen or lymph node cells, obtained before intestinal transplant. These receptors were taken from a human donor who received an intestinal transplant.

The CDR3 protein is CASSLGPSGSHEQFF. In DNA form, the CDR3 reads TGTGCCAGCAGCTTAGGTCCTAGCGGGAGCCATGAGCAGTTCTTC. The V call is TRBV7-9, the J call TRBJ2-1; 10 nucleotides align to TRBD2. The J segment lost 8 bases and the V segment lost 1 base, leaving 5 bases of the junction unmatched. The V gene's germline CDR1 is SEHNR and CDR2 FQNEAQ (reference sequence). The CDR3 is made up of 15 amino acids.

This chain uses TRBV7-6 with TRBJ1-5, with no clear D. Per germline, CDR1 SGHVS and CDR2 FNYEAQ. This CDR3 is 16 amino acids long. V was clipped by 1 base and J by 8 bases, with 18 bases between them. CDR3 sequence reads: CASSLGAGLSKEPQHF. DNA of the CDR3: TGTGCCAGCAGCTTAGGGGCGGGGTTATCAAAGGAGCCCCAGCATTTT.

The V gene is TRBV5-6, the J gene TRBJ1-4, with D maybe TRBD1 (5 bases). The V gene's germline CDR1 is SGHDT and CDR2 YYEEEE. The CDR3 has 14 amino acids. V shed 0 bases and J shed 6 bases, with 9 bases lying between them. The CDR3 DNA is TGTGCCAGCAGCTTGGGCCAGGGTGATGAAAAACTGTTTTTT. It yields the protein CASSLGQGDEKLFF.

The chain is built from TRBV5-1 and TRBJ2-7; 7 bases fit TRBD1. After removal of 0 bases from V and 2 bases from J, the junction contained 2 bases not matched to a gene. The CDR3 runs 14 residues. CDR1 SGHRS and CDR2 YFSETQ come from the germline V gene. Here the CDR3 DNA reads TGCGCCAGCAGCTTGGGGACAGGAACCTACGAGCAGTACTTC. Its protein is CASSLGTGTYEQYF.

J is TRBJ2-1 and V is TRBV28; 8 nucleotides agree with TRBD2. Germline V lookup: CDR1 MDHEN, CDR2 SYDVKM. The CDR3 consists of 15 residues. The V segment lost 8 bases and the J segment 2 bases; nucleotides outside the gene matches: 8. The CDR3 bases are TGTGCCAGCTCTCTGCCGGGACTAGCCTACAATGAGCAGTTCTTC. Its protein is CASSLPGLAYNEQFF.

The chain couples TRBV7-9 to TRBJ1-4; 11 nucleotides line up with TRBD1. Germline CDR1 is SEHNR and CDR2 is FQNEAQ (reference sequence). The J segment lost 8 bases and the V segment lost 5 bases, leaving 10 bases of the junction unmatched. CDR3 length: 16 amino acids. CDR3 sequence (DNA): TGTGCCAGCAGCCCACCGGACAGGGGGCGACAGGAAAAACTGTTTTTT. Protein product: CASSPPDRGRQEKLFF. Combining the CDR3 with reference TRBV7-9 and TRBJ1-4 gives the whole variable domain DTGVSQNPRHKITKRGQNVTFRCDPISEHNRLYWYRQTLGQGPEFLTYFQNEAQLEKSRLLSDRFSAERPKGSFSTLEIQRTEQGDSAMYLCASSPPDRGRQEKLFFGSGTQLSVL.

The rearrangement joins TRBV5-4 to TRBJ2-1; the D gene is possibly TRBD2 (5 bases). Germline V gene lookup returns CDR1 SGHNT and CDR2 YYREEE (reference sequence). V lost 0 bases to trimming and J lost 1 base, with 14 bases between them. The CDR3 is 17 amino acids. The DNA of the CDR3 is TGTGCCAGCAGCTTGGCCCCGAAGCGGCTTTCCTACAATGAGCAGTTCTTC. Residues: CASSLAPKRLSYNEQFF.

The chain joins TRBV4-3 to TRBJ2-4; D is uncertain. The ends were cut back, 2 bases at V and 16 bases at J, with 21 bases in the middle. There are 14 residues in the CDR3. The germline V gene encodes CDR1 LGHNA and CDR2 YSLEER. The CDR3 region has the DNA TGCGCCAGCAGCCAAAACCTAGGATACACCCCGCCATACTTC. Translation: CASSQNLGYTPPYF.

The J gene is TRBJ2-2, the V gene TRBV4-1, with D perhaps TRBD1 (5 bases). The CDR3 is 14 residues long. The germline V and J ends were trimmed by 1 base and 5 bases, with 8 bases remaining between them. Per the germline V gene, CDR1 is MGHRA and CDR2 is YSYEKL. The CDR3 is CASSQAGRTGELFF. The CDR3 bases are TGCGCCAGCAGCCAAGCAGGGCGGACCGGGGAGCTGTTTTTT.

This sequence joins TRBV27 and TRBJ1-2; TRBD1 aligns across 8 bases. Germline loops: CDR1 MNHEY, CDR2 SMNVEV (reference sequence). Trimming removed 4 bases from V and 2 bases from J; junction bases left unmatched: 9. CDR3 length: 16 residues. In nucleotides, the CDR3 is TGTGCCAGCAGTTCAAAATGGACAGGGCCGAACTATGGCTACACCTTC. This sequence encodes CASSSKWTGPNYGYTF.

V and J are TRBV28 and TRBJ2-4, with TRBD2 as a possible D gene (5 bases). This CDR3 is 15 amino acids long. Trimming removed 2 bases from V and 1 base from J, with 9 bases in between. Germline-derived CDR1 and CDR2 are MDHEN and SYDVKM. This chain's CDR3 is CASSLSPGAKNIQYF. CDR3 DNA: TGTGCCAGCAGTTTAAGCCCGGGGGCCAAAAACATTCAGTACTTC.

V and J are TRBV6-1 and TRBJ2-1; no firm D call. The V and J ends lost 6 bases and 9 bases respectively, with 9 bases between them. The germline gives CDR1 MNHNS, CDR2 SASEGT. This CDR3 comprises 11 residues. CDR3 residues: CASREFTEQFF. CDR3 nucleotides: TGTGCCAGCAGGGAGTTCACTGAGCAGTTCTTC.

Note on this clone: Other nucleotide sequences in the sample specify the same CDR3. The rearrangement links TRBV27 to TRBJ2-1; the D is unclear. The CDR3 sequence is 15 residues long. V was shortened by 2 bases and J by 0 bases, with 8 bases between the two germline ends. Per the germline V gene, CDR1 is MNHEY and CDR2 is SMNVEV (reference sequence). CDR3 amino acids: CASSLNPSSYNEQFF. The CDR3 DNA is TGTGCCAGCAGTTTAAACCCGAGCTCCTACAATGAGCAGTTCTTC.

This chain connects TRBV4-1 to TRBJ2-7; possibly TRBD1 for D (6 bases). Between the trimmed V and J ends, which lost 0 bases and 5 bases, there was a span of 11 bases. Per germline, CDR1 MGHRA and CDR2 YSYEKL. This CDR3 region has 14 residues. The CDR3 protein is CASSQEGRGHEQYF. CDR3 nucleotide sequence: TGCGCCAGCAGCCAAGAAGGCAGGGGCCACGAGCAGTACTTC.

The CDR3: CASSQELSRTEAFF. The CDR3 DNA follows: TGCGCCAGCAGCCAAGAGCTAAGCCGAACTGAAGCTTTCTTT. The chain employs TRBV4-1 and TRBJ1-1; D not certain. Germline values: CDR1 MGHRA, CDR2 YSYEKL. CDR3 length: 14 amino acids. The V end was cut by 0 bases, the J end by 5 bases, with 10 bases between.

V usage is TRBV14 and J usage is TRBJ2-5; the D is unclear. The assigned J gene may be wrong: the sequence end matches TRBJ2-7 better. The CDR3 runs 14 residues. Germline-derived CDR1 and CDR2 are SGHDN and FVKESK. The CDR3 coding sequence is TGTGCCAGCAGCCCTGTTTTGGGTAACTACGAGCAGTACTTC. Its protein is CASSPVLGNYEQYF.

The chain uses TRBV7-9 and TRBJ2-1; 7 bases align to TRBD2. The V gene's germline CDR1 is SEHNR and CDR2 FQNEAQ (reference sequence). V gave up 4 bases and J gave up 3 bases; unmatched junction bases: 3. This CDR3 is 14 amino acids long. CDR3 loop: CASSWASGYNEQFF. The CDR3 nucleotides are TGTGCCAGCAGCTGGGCTAGCGGCTACAATGAGCAGTTCTTC.

A single count supports this clone. V gene TRBV5-1 combines with J gene TRBJ2-1; possibly TRBD2 for D (6 bases). CDR3 length equals 11 residues. Deletions cut 6 bases from V and 10 bases from J, with 11 bases between. Germline loops: CDR1 SGHRS, CDR2 YFSETQ. Here the CDR3 reads CASKTRGEQFF. The DNA for the CDR3 is TGCGCCAGCAAGACACGGGGGGAGCAGTTCTTC.

The chain couples TRBV7-6 to TRBJ1-4, with D maybe TRBD1 (6 bases). Germline V gene sequence: CDR1 SGHVS, CDR2 FNYEAQ. V lost 3 bases, J lost 0 bases, and 8 bases lay in between. CDR3 size: 15 residues. Written as DNA, the CDR3 is TGTGCCAGCAGCTTGGGGACAACAACTAATGAAAAACTGTTTTTT. Amino acid sequence: CASSLGTTTNEKLFF.

The V call is TRBV10-2, the J call TRBJ2-5; tentative D call: TRBD2 (5 bases). CDR1 and CDR2 from the germline V gene are WSHSY and SAAADI. The CDR3 is 13 residues long. The V gene lost 4 bases and the J gene lost 4 bases, with 10 bases spanning the gap. CDR3 sequence (DNA): TGCGCCAGCAGTGGACCTAGCCGAGAGACCCAGTACTTC. It specifies CASSGPSRETQYF.

This clone is a singleton in its sample. V gene TRBV4-1 combines with J gene TRBJ1-6, with D possibly being TRBD1 (5 bases). Germline values: CDR1 MGHRA, CDR2 YSYEKL. V lost 3 bases to trimming and J lost 10 bases, with 13 bases between them. The CDR3 spans 14 residues. This CDR3 reads CASSHWGGFSPLHF. CDR3 DNA: TGCGCCAGCAGCCACTGGGGGGGGTTCTCACCCCTCCACTTT.

In the case of this clone: In the same sample, other DNA sequences code for this CDR3. The chain has TRBV2 and TRBJ1-1; TRBD1 matches at 12 bases. V lost 5 bases to trimming and J lost 5 bases; unmatched junction nucleotides: 15. CDR1 SNHLY and CDR2 FYNNEI come from the germline V gene. This CDR3 is built from 18 residues. This chain's CDR3 is CASSRRFRDRGLWTEAFF. CDR3 nucleotides: TGTGCCAGCAGTAGAAGATTTCGGGACAGGGGGCTCTGGACTGAAGCTTTCTTT.

This rearrangement joins TRBV5-1 to TRBJ2-7, with TRBD2 identical over 7 bases. Unmatched junction bases numbered 3, after V lost 0 bases and J lost 6 bases. CDR3 length: 13 amino acids. Germline V CDR1 and CDR2: SGHRS, YFSETQ. In DNA, the CDR3 is TGCGCCAGCAGCTTGGCGTCGGGGGGCGAGCAGTACTTC. Translation: CASSLASGGEQYF. The full variable domain, in which reference TRBV5-1 and TRBJ2-7 provide the parts outside the CDR3, is KAGVTQTPRYLIKTRGQQVTLSCSPISGHRSVSWYQQTPGQGLQFLFEYFSETQRNKGNFPGRFSGRQFSNSRSEMNVSTLELGDSALYLCASSLASGGEQYFGPGTRLTVT.